The rows below give T cell receptor beta chains drawn from one sample of a study of T cells after yellow fever vaccination. One entry per CDR3 protein, called by TCRdb with MiXCR from the 5' RACE reads. The sample records fewer than 400,000 distinct CDR3 sequences, more than 5.5% being singletons. Sequencing used PBMCs, obtained 5 days after the yellow fever booster vaccination. The receptors stem from a man aged 25-40 years who received the YFV17D yellow fever vaccine. Both conserved end residues are part of each CDR3. Fields, in order: V gene, J gene, CDR3 protein.

v_call: TRBV20-1
j_call: TRBJ2-2
cdr3_aa: CSASQGPSGELFF

v_call: TRBV20-1
j_call: TRBJ1-1
cdr3_aa: CRGLGGLNTEAFF

v_call: TRBV6-5
j_call: TRBJ2-3
cdr3_aa: CASSYSSLAGGPEAQYF

v_call: TRBV9
j_call: TRBJ2-4
cdr3_aa: CASSVGGIKNIQYF

v_call: TRBV11-2
j_call: TRBJ2-1
cdr3_aa: CASSLLGLAGANEQFF

v_call: TRBV6-2/TRBV6-3
j_call: TRBJ2-2
cdr3_aa: CASSGTFASGELFF

v_call: TRBV7-2
j_call: TRBJ2-3
cdr3_aa: CASSPRGPSVDTQYF

v_call: TRBV5-4
j_call: TRBJ2-7
cdr3_aa: CASSLYLGSEQYF

v_call: TRBV20-1
j_call: TRBJ2-7
cdr3_aa: CSATDGLAGRTQDEQYF

v_call: TRBV20-1
j_call: TRBJ2-3
cdr3_aa: CSALELTVTTDTQYF

v_call: TRBV29-1
j_call: TRBJ2-4
cdr3_aa: CSVRKDRGKNIQYF

v_call: TRBV7-9
j_call: TRBJ2-7
cdr3_aa: CASSSLRGTDGLYEQYF

v_call: TRBV9
j_call: TRBJ2-7
cdr3_aa: CASSPRWSDAYEQYF

v_call: TRBV20-1
j_call: TRBJ2-7
cdr3_aa: CSARVWRESSYEQYF

v_call: TRBV18
j_call: TRBJ1-5
cdr3_aa: CASSPRGTEEPQHF

v_call: TRBV5-4
j_call: TRBJ2-4
cdr3_aa: CASSKGGTRGGRSIQYF

v_call: TRBV5-1
j_call: TRBJ2-3
cdr3_aa: CASSLAKGARADTQYF

v_call: TRBV10-3
j_call: TRBJ2-1
cdr3_aa: CAIKPREFNEQFF

v_call: TRBV4-1
j_call: TRBJ2-2
cdr3_aa: CASSQALTPSDPGELFF

v_call: TRBV3-1
j_call: TRBJ2-5
cdr3_aa: CASSLSAGFQETQYF

v_call: TRBV18
j_call: TRBJ2-2
cdr3_aa: CASSPTENTGELFF

v_call: TRBV20-1
j_call: TRBJ2-7
cdr3_aa: CSARRLAGGQEQYF

v_call: TRBV21-1
j_call: TRBJ2-6
cdr3_aa: CASSTSGDPGQGDSGANVLTF

v_call: TRBV28
j_call: TRBJ2-7
cdr3_aa: CASTAGTSGLEQYF

v_call: TRBV28
j_call: TRBJ2-7
cdr3_aa: CASIPPGTTPGEQYF

v_call: TRBV5-6
j_call: TRBJ2-7
cdr3_aa: CASSSGTSGSEEHF

v_call: TRBV7-9
j_call: TRBJ1-4
cdr3_aa: CASSHREVGEKLFF

v_call: TRBV20-1
j_call: TRBJ2-7
cdr3_aa: CSARDLGHLGYEQYF

v_call: TRBV10-2
j_call: TRBJ1-1
cdr3_aa: CASSFPGGMNTEAFF

v_call: TRBV20-1
j_call: TRBJ2-5
cdr3_aa: CSARPLSLAGGLKETQYF

v_call: TRBV6-2/TRBV6-3
j_call: TRBJ2-7
cdr3_aa: CASSLTSGRHISEQYF

v_call: TRBV20-1
j_call: TRBJ2-7
cdr3_aa: CSPASSYEQYF

v_call: TRBV28
j_call: TRBJ2-5
cdr3_aa: CASSLPGGRDQETQYF

v_call: TRBV4-3
j_call: TRBJ2-7
cdr3_aa: CASSHWGAEQYF

v_call: TRBV7-8
j_call: TRBJ2-7
cdr3_aa: CASSSRTTYEQYF

v_call: TRBV4-1
j_call: TRBJ2-5
cdr3_aa: CASSQVWPEVQETQYF

v_call: TRBV5-1
j_call: TRBJ2-1
cdr3_aa: CASSLAGGALDNEQFF

v_call: TRBV18
j_call: TRBJ2-7
cdr3_aa: CASSPGMGASYEQYF

v_call: TRBV14
j_call: TRBJ2-1
cdr3_aa: CASSQEIRNEQFF

v_call: TRBV20-1
j_call: TRBJ1-4
cdr3_aa: CSARDTLFSNEKLFF

v_call: TRBV9
j_call: TRBJ2-2
cdr3_aa: CASSVARINTGELFF

v_call: TRBV2
j_call: TRBJ2-2
cdr3_aa: CASTRGAFGELFF

v_call: TRBV12-3/TRBV12-4
j_call: TRBJ2-7
cdr3_aa: CASRRPGQGLEQYF

v_call: TRBV20-1
j_call: TRBJ2-1
cdr3_aa: CSATSLGGQFF

v_call: TRBV10-3
j_call: TRBJ2-3
cdr3_aa: CAISLGQGAADTQYF

v_call: TRBV5-1
j_call: TRBJ1-3
cdr3_aa: CASSGDRGQGNTIYF

v_call: TRBV28
j_call: TRBJ2-3
cdr3_aa: CASSSGRHTDTQYF

v_call: TRBV18
j_call: TRBJ2-3
cdr3_aa: CASSPTSGQDTQYF

v_call: TRBV6-5
j_call: TRBJ2-3
cdr3_aa: CASSYLRGSSTDTQYF

v_call: TRBV30
j_call: TRBJ2-2
cdr3_aa: CAWSAPGTPYTGELFF

v_call: TRBV27
j_call: TRBJ2-1
cdr3_aa: CASSSALRGTSYNEQFF

v_call: TRBV6-1
j_call: TRBJ1-1
cdr3_aa: CASSPRPGLENTEAFF

v_call: TRBV12-3/TRBV12-4
j_call: TRBJ2-3
cdr3_aa: CASSPRAVGTTDTQYF

v_call: TRBV12-3/TRBV12-4
j_call: TRBJ2-2
cdr3_aa: CASSSTGTGELFF

v_call: TRBV28
j_call: TRBJ2-1
cdr3_aa: CASTSSPGQGAHEQFF

v_call: TRBV20-1
j_call: TRBJ2-1
cdr3_aa: CSAASGRLDEQFF

v_call: TRBV20-1
j_call: TRBJ2-3
cdr3_aa: CSALLTRSTDTQYF